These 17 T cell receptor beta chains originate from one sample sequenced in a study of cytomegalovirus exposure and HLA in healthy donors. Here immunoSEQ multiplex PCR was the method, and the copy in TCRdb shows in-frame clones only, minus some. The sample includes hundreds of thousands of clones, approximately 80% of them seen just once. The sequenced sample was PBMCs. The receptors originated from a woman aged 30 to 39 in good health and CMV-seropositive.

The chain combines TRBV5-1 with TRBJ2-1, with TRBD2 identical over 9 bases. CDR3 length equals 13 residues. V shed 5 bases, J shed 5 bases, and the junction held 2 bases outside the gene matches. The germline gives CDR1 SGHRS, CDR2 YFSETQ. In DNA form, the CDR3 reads TGCGCCAGCAGTTTAGCGGGAGACAATGAGCAGTTCTTC. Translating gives CASSLAGDNEQFF.

CDR3 in amino acids: CASSETANEKLFF. The CDR3 nucleotides are TGTGCCAGCAGCGAGACAGCGAATGAAAAACTGTTTTTT. The chain is built from TRBV13 and TRBJ1-4; tentative D call: TRBD1 (5 bases). CDR1 and CDR2 (germline): PRHDT, FYEKMQ (reference sequence). Trimming took off 5 bases at V and 5 bases at J, with 9 bases between the two ends. This CDR3 spans 13 amino acids.

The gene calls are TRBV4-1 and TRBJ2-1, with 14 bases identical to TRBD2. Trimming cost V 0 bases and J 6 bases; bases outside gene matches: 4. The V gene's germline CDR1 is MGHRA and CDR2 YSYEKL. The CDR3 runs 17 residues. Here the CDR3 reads CASSQDMGLAGVNEQFF. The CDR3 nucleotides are TGCGCCAGCAGCCAAGATATGGGACTAGCGGGAGTCAATGAGCAGTTCTTC.

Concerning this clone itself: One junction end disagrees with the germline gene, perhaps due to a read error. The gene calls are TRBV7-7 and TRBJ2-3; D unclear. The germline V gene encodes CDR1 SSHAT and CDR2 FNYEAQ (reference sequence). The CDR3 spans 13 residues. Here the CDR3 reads CASSALGTDTQYF. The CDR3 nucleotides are TGTGCTAGCAGCGCCTTGGGAACAGATACGCAGTATTTT.

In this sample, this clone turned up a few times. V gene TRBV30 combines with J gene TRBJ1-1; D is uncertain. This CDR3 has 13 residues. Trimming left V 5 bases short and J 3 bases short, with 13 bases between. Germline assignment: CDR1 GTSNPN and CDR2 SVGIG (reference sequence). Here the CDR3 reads CAWAQEEDTEAFF. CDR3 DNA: TGTGCCTGGGCTCAGGAAGAGGACACTGAAGCTTTCTTT.

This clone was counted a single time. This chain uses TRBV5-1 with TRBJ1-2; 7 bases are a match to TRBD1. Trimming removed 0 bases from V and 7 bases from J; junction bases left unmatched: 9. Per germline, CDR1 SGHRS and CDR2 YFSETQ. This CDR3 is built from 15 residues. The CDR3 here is CASSLGTDRKGGYTF. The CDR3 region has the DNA TGCGCCAGCAGCTTGGGGACGGACAGGAAGGGTGGCTACACCTTC.

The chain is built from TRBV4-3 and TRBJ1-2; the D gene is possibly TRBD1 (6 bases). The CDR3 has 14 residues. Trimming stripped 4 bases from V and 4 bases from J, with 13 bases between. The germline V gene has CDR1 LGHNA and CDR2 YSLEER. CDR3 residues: CASSPTDRFYGYTF. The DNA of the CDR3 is TGCGCCAGCAGCCCTACAGACAGGTTCTATGGCTACACCTTC.

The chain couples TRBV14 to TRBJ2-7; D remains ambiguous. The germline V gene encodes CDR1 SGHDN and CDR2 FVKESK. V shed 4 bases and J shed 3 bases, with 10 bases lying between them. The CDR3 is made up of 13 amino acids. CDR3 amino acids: CASSLTPGYEQYF. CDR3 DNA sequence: TGTGCCAGCAGCCTAACCCCGGGCTACGAGCAGTACTTC.

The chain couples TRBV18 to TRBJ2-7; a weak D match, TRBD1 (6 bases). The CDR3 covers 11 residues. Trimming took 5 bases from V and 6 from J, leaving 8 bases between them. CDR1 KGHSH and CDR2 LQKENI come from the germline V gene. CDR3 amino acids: CASSSRGEQYF. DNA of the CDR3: TGTGCCAGCTCATCCAGGGGCGAGCAGTACTTC. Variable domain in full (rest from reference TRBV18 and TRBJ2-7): NAGVMQNPRHLVRRRGQEARLRCSPMKGHSHVYWYRQLPEEGLKFMVYLQKENIIDESGMPKERFSAEFPKEGPSILRIQQVVRGDSAAYFCASSSRGEQYFGPGTRLTVT.

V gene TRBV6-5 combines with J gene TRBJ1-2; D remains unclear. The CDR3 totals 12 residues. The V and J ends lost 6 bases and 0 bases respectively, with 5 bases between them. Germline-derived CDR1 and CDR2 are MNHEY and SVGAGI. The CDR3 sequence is CASRGSNYGYTF. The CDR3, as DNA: TGTGCCAGCAGGGGATCTAACTATGGCTACACCTTC.

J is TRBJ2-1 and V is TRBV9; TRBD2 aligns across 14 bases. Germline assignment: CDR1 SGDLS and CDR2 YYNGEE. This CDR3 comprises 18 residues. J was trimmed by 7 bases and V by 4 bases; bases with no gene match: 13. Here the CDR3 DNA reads TGTGCCAGCAGCCGAGCGTTGGGGACTAGCGGGAGTGTTAATGAGCAGTTCTTC. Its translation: CASSRALGTSGSVNEQFF.

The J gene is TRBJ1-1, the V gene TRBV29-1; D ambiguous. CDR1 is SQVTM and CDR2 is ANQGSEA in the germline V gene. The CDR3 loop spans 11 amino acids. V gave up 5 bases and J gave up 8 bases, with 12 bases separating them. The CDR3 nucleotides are TGCAGCGTTAGTGGGGTAAACGAAGCTTTCTTT. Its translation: CSVSGVNEAFF.

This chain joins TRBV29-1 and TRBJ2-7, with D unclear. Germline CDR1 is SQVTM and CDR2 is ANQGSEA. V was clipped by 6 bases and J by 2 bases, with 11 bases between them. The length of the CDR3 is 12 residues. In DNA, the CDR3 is TGCAGCGTCAGGCAGGACGCCTACGAGCAGTACTTC. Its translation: CSVRQDAYEQYF.

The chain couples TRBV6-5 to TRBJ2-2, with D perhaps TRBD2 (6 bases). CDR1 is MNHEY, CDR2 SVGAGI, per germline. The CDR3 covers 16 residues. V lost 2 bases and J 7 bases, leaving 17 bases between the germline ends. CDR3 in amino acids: CASSYAATSLRGELFF. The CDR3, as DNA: TGTGCCAGCAGTTACGCGGCCACTAGCCTCCGCGGGGAGCTGTTTTTT.

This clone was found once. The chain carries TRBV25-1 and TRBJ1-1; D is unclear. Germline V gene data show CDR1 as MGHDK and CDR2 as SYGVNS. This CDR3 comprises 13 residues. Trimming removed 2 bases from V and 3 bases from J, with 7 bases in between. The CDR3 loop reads CASSEGLYTEAFF. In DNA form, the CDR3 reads TGTGCCAGCAGTGAAGGTCTCTACACTGAAGCTTTCTTT.

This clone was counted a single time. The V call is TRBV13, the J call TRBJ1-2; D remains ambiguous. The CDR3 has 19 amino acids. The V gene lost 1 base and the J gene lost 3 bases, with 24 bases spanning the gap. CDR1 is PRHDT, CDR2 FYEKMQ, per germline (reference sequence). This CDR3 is CASSLVVSVKEPRDYGYTF. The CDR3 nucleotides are TGTGCCAGCAGCTTAGTAGTAAGCGTAAAAGAGCCGAGAGACTATGGCTACACCTTC. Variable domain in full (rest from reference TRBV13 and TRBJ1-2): AAGVIQSPRHLIKEKRETATLKCYPIPRHDTVYWYQQGPGQDPQFLISFYEKMQSDKGSIPDRFSAQQFSDYHSELNMSSLELGDSALYFCASSLVVSVKEPRDYGYTFGSGTRLTVV.

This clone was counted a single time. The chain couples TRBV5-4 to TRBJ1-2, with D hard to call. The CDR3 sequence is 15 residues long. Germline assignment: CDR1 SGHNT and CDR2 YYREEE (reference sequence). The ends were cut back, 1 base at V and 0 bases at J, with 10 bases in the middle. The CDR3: CASSLSNASNYGYTF. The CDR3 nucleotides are TGTGCCAGCAGCTTGTCAAATGCCTCTAACTATGGCTACACCTTC.